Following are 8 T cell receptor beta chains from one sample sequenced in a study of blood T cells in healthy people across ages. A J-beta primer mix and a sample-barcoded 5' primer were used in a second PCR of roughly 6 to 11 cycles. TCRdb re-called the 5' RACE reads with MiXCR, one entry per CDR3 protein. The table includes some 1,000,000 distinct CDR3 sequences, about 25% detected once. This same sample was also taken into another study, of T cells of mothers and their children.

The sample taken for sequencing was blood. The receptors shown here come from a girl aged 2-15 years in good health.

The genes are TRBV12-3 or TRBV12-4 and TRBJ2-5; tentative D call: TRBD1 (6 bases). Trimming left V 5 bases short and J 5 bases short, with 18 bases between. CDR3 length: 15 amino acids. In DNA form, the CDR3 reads TGTGCCAGCAGTCTACTAAGGGGGATGGATGAGACCCAGTACTTC. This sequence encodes CASSLLRGMDETQYF.

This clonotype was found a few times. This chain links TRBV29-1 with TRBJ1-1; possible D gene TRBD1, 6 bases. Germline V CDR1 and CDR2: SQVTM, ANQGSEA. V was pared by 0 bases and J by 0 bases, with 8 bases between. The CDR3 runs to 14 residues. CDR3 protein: CSVEEGTMNTEAFF. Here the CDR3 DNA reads TGCAGCGTTGAAGAGGGGACAATGAACACTGAAGCTTTCTTT.

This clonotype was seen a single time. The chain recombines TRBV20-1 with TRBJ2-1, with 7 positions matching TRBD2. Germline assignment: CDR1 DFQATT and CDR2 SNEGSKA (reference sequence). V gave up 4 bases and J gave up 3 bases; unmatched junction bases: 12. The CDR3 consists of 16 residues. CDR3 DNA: TGCAGTGCTAAACACCCTCTAGCGGACCTCTACAATGAGCAGTTCTTC. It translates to CSAKHPLADLYNEQFF.

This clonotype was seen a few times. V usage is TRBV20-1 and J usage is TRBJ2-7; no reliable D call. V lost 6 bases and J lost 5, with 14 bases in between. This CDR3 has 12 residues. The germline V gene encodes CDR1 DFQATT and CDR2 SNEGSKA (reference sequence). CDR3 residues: CSALASSNEQYF. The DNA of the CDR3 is TGCAGTGCACTGGCCAGTAGTAACGAGCAGTACTTC.

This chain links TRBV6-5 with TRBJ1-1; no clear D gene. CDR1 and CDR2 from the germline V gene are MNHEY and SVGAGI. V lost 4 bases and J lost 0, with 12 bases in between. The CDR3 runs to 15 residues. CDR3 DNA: TGTGCCAGCAGTTCTCAAAGTAAAATGAACACTGAAGCTTTCTTT. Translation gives CASSSQSKMNTEAFF.

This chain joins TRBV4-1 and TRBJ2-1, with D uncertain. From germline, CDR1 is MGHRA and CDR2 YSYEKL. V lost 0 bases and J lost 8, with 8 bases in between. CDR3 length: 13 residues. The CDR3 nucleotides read TGCGCCAGCAGCCAAGAGTCGGTGTATGAGCAGTTCTTC. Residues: CASSQESVYEQFF.

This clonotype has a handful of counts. The CDR3 DNA follows: TGCGCCAGCAGCCTCATATTTGGGACTAGCGGAAATGAGCAGTTCTTC. Translated, it gives CASSLIFGTSGNEQFF. This rearrangement joins TRBV5-1 to TRBJ2-5, with 11 bases aligning to TRBD2. The J call may be mistaken, given a closer DNA end match to TRBJ2-1. Germline loops: CDR1 SGHRS, CDR2 YFSETQ. This CDR3 has 16 residues.

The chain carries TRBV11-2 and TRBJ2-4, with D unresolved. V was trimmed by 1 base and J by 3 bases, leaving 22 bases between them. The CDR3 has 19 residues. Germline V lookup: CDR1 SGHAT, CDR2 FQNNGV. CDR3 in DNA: TGTGCCAGCAGCTTAGTGGTTAGCTCCTCCCAATGGGTCAAAAACATTCAGTACTTC. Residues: CASSLVVSSSQWVKNIQYF.